Presented here are 25 T cell receptor beta chains from one specimen sequenced in a study of Graves' ophthalmopathy and Graves' hyperthyroidism. Amplification of the TCR beta CDR3 regions used RNA transcripts (as template). Second-round multiplex PCR came after first-round RT-PCR with HTBI primers. Via MiXCR, TCRdb re-called the multiplex PCR reads, giving one row per CDR3 protein. This table holds around 1,000,000 distinct CDR3 sequences, about 40% found once. Sequencing used peripheral blood or thyroid tissue (not recorded which). All receptors derive from an adult man with Graves' hyperthyroidism.

This rearrangement joins TRBV7-2 to TRBJ1-4; maybe TRBD1 (5 bases). CDR1 and CDR2 (germline): SGHTA, FQGNSA. Trimming shortened V by 3 bases and J by 8 bases, and 13 bases separated the two germline ends. The CDR3 contains 14 residues. CDR3 sequence reads: CASSLTGEAEKLFF. The DNA of the CDR3 is TGTGCCAGCAGCTTGACGGGGGAGGCGGAAAAACTGTTTTTT.

V and J are TRBV11-1 and TRBJ1-1, with D possibly TRBD1 on 6 matching bases. The CDR3 totals 12 residues. The V gene's germline CDR1 is SGHAT and CDR2 FQDESV (reference sequence). V gave up 8 bases and J gave up 3 bases, with 10 bases separating them. The CDR3 DNA follows: TGTGCCAGCCCCAACAGGGACACTGAAGCTTTCTTT. Its translation: CASPNRDTEAFF. Using reference TRBV11-1 and TRBJ1-1 for the parts outside the CDR3, the full variable domain is EAEVAQSPRYKITEKSQAVAFWCDPISGHATLYWYRQILGQGPELLVQFQDESVVDDSQLPKDRFSAERLKGVDSTLKIQPAELGDSAMYLCASPNRDTEAFFGQGTRLTVV.

With respect to this clonotype: At one end the junction does not follow the germline gene, possibly because of a read error. The rearrangement joins TRBV10-3 to TRBJ2-7, with D perhaps TRBD1 (6 bases). Germline CDR1 and CDR2: ENHRY and SYGVKD. The CDR3 totals 19 residues. DNA of the CDR3: TGTGCCAGCAGTGAATCGGGCAGGGGCAGGCCCAGGGCCTCCTACGAGCAGTACTTC. Protein: CASSESGRGRPRASYEQYF.

There are many counts of this clonotype. The J gene is TRBJ1-5, the V gene TRBV12-3 or TRBV12-4, with 10 bases identical to TRBD1. The CDR3 is made up of 15 amino acids. The junction had 9 bases not matched to a gene; V was cut back by 7 bases and J by 6 bases. In DNA form, the CDR3 reads TGTGCCAGCAAGGGACAGGGGTACGAGGGTCAGCCCCAGCATTTT. This sequence encodes CASKGQGYEGQPQHF.

The chain is built from TRBV12-3 or TRBV12-4 and TRBJ2-7; D is possibly TRBD2 (5 bases). V lost 2 bases, J lost 2 bases, and 13 bases lay in between. CDR3 size: 15 residues. For the CDR3, the DNA is TGTGCCAGCAGTTTATTTATTAGCGCGACCTACGAGCAGTACTTC. Translating gives CASSLFISATYEQYF.

CDR3: CASSTRTYSSGANVLTF. As DNA, the CDR3 is TGTGCCAGTAGTACCAGGACATACAGCTCTGGGGCCAACGTCCTGACTTTC. This rearrangement joins TRBV19 to TRBJ2-6, with TRBD1 as a possible D gene (5 bases). The V gene's germline CDR1 is LNHDA and CDR2 SQIVND (reference sequence). The length of the CDR3 is 17 residues. Trimming took off 4 bases at V and 0 bases at J, with 13 bases between the two ends.

This clonotype was counted ten times or more. V and J are TRBV18 and TRBJ2-5; D not resolved. This CDR3 has 12 residues. Trimming removed 8 bases at V and 3 bases at J, with 10 bases between. Germline lookup yields CDR1 KGHSH and CDR2 LQKENI. The CDR3 spells CASSPPEETQYF. The CDR3 DNA reads TGTGCCAGCAGTCCCCCCGAAGAGACCCAGTACTTC.

On this clonotype: A read error may explain this, as a much larger clone is one base away. The rearrangement links TRBV10-3 to TRBJ2-2; D is uncertain. Germline CDR1 and CDR2: ENHRY and SYGVKD. The CDR3 contains 13 residues. The CDR3: CAIASTNIGELFF. The CDR3 DNA reads as TGTGCCATCGCCAGTACGAACATCGGGGAGCTGTTTTTT.

With respect to this clonotype: A much larger clone lies a single base off, so this may be a read error. V and J are TRBV11-2 and TRBJ2-7; 13 bases map to TRBD2. The CDR3 covers 17 residues. V shed 4 bases and J 9 bases; nucleotides not matched to a gene: 15. The germline V gene has CDR1 SGHAT and CDR2 FQNNGV. The CDR3: CASSWWTSGSIEPVQYF. The CDR3 coding sequence is TGTGCCAGCAGCTGGTGGACTAGCGGGAGTATTGAACCCGTGCAGTACTTC.

To note about this clonotype: A read error is possible here, since a much larger clone lies one base away. The chain employs TRBV12-3 or TRBV12-4 and TRBJ2-7, with 9 bases that match TRBD1. The CDR3 consists of 15 residues. The J segment lost 3 bases and the V segment lost 4 bases, leaving 7 bases of the junction unmatched. The DNA of the CDR3 is TGTGCCAGCAGTTCCAGGACAGGGGCAAACTACGAGCAGTACTTC. This sequence encodes CASSSRTGANYEQYF.

This clonotype showed up just a few times. The chain couples TRBV5-8 to TRBJ1-5, with D hard to call. Trimming took off 2 bases at V and 0 bases at J, with 9 bases between the two ends. This CDR3 is 15 amino acids long. In germline, CDR1 is SGHTS, CDR2 YDEGEE. CDR3 loop: CASSFSAHSNQPQHF. In DNA, the CDR3 is TGTGCCAGCAGCTTTTCTGCACATAGCAATCAGCCCCAGCATTTT.

This chain joins TRBV19 and TRBJ2-7; 10 nucleotides align to TRBD2. V was clipped by 6 bases and J by 5 bases; unmatched bases: 13. This CDR3 region has 16 residues. The germline V gene has CDR1 LNHDA and CDR2 SQIVND (reference sequence). CDR3 nucleotides: TGTGCCAGTAGAGGTTATCGAGCTAGCGGGGGCCACGAGCAGTACTTC. Its translation is CASRGYRASGGHEQYF.

The chain is built from TRBV15 and TRBJ2-7; 9 bases are shared with TRBD1. The CDR3 is 14 residues long. Germline V CDR1 and CDR2: LNHNV, YYDKDF (reference sequence). V was clipped by 3 bases and J by 4 bases; unmatched bases: 4. The CDR3 spells CATSRTGGPYEQYF. In DNA form, the CDR3 reads TGTGCCACCAGCAGGACAGGGGGGCCATACGAGCAGTACTTC. The whole variable domain, filled in from reference TRBV15 and TRBJ2-7, reads DAMVIQNPRYQVTQFGKPVTLSCSQTLNHNVMYWYQQKSSQAPKLLFHYYDKDFNNEADTPDNFQSRRPNTSFCFLDIRSPGLGDTAMYLCATSRTGGPYEQYFGPGTRLTVT.

This clonotype has at least ten counts. The chain uses TRBV2 and TRBJ2-7, with D possibly TRBD2 on 5 matching bases. Germline lookup yields CDR1 SNHLY and CDR2 FYNNEI. This CDR3 is 14 amino acids long. V gave up 4 bases and J gave up 2 bases, with 12 bases separating them. In nucleotides, the CDR3 is TGTGCCAGCAGTGGAGGCCGGGGAACCTACGAGCAGTACTTC. Protein sequence: CASSGGRGTYEQYF. The full variable domain, in which reference TRBV2 and TRBJ2-7 provide the parts outside the CDR3, is EPEVTQTPSHQVTQMGQEVILRCVPISNHLYFYWYRQILGQKVEFLVSFYNNEISEKSEIFDDQFSVERPDGSNFTLKIRSTKLEDSAMYFCASSGGRGTYEQYFGPGTRLTVT.

This clonotype occurred many times. The rearrangement links TRBV5-8 to TRBJ1-1, with D perhaps matching TRBD1 (5 bases). The germline V gene has CDR1 SGHTS and CDR2 YDEGEE. V lost 0 bases and J 8 bases, leaving 20 bases between the germline ends. The CDR3 length is 16 residues. The CDR3 is CASSLGIREVKGEAFF. The CDR3 coding sequence is TGTGCCAGCAGCTTGGGTATCAGGGAAGTAAAGGGCGAAGCTTTCTTT.

This clonotype has ten or more counts. The chain uses TRBV19 and TRBJ2-7; possibly TRBD2 for D (5 bases). The CDR3 length is 14 residues. Germline-derived CDR1 and CDR2 are LNHDA and SQIVND (reference sequence). V lost 4 bases, J lost 2 bases, and 12 bases lay in between. For the CDR3, the DNA is TGTGCCAGTAGTAGAGGGCAGGCCACCTACGAGCAGTACTTC. This encodes CASSRGQATYEQYF.

The CDR3 region is CSSTGSGANVLTF. CDR3 coding DNA: TGCAGCAGTACAGGGTCTGGGGCCAACGTCCTGACTTTC. V is TRBV29-1 and J is TRBJ2-6, with a tentative D call TRBD1 (6 bases). Germline V gives CDR1 SQVTM, CDR2 ANQGSEA. CDR3 length equals 13 residues. Between the trimmed V and J ends, which lost 8 bases and 1 base, there was a span of 9 bases.

J is TRBJ2-7 and V is TRBV12-3 or TRBV12-4; TRBD2 matches 8 bases. The CDR3 extends over 15 amino acids. Trimming removed 2 bases from V and 0 bases from J; junction bases left unmatched: 3. CDR3 sequence (DNA): TGTGCCAGCAGTTTAAAAAGCGGGAGCTCCTACGAGCAGTACTTC. As protein: CASSLKSGSSYEQYF.

This chain uses TRBV9 with TRBJ1-1; the match to TRBD1 covers 9 bases. The CDR3 contains 15 residues. With V trimmed by 3 bases and J by 5 bases, 8 bases remained unmatched. Looked up from germline, CDR1 is SGDLS and CDR2 is YYNGEE. As DNA, the CDR3 is TGTGCCAGCAGCGCGACAGGGGGGCCGGGTACTGAAGCTTTCTTT. Its translation: CASSATGGPGTEAFF.

This clonotype has a count of ten or more. The chain carries TRBV20-1 and TRBJ2-7; TRBD2 matches at 7 bases. Germline V gene data show CDR1 as DFQATT and CDR2 as SNEGSKA (reference sequence). The CDR3 length is 13 residues. J gave up 4 bases and V 7 bases, and 10 bases lay outside the gene matches. Here the CDR3 reads CSVNQRGTYEQYF. The CDR3 DNA reads as TGCAGTGTTAATCAGCGGGGAACATACGAGCAGTACTTC.

This clonotype has at least ten counts. The chain carries TRBV19 and TRBJ2-7, with 8 bases identical to TRBD1. Germline V gives CDR1 LNHDA, CDR2 SQIVND (reference sequence). The CDR3 is 13 amino acids. The ends lost 7 bases at V and 4 bases at J; junction bases unmatched: 6. The CDR3 nucleotides read TGTGCCAGTAAAAGGCAGGGGGCGTACGAGCAGTACTTC. This gives the protein CASKRQGAYEQYF.

The J gene is TRBJ1-1, the V gene TRBV12-3 or TRBV12-4; D not resolved. This CDR3 is 12 amino acids long. This chain's CDR3 is CASGFGNTEAFF. CDR3 DNA sequence: TGTGCTAGTGGTTTTGGGAACACTGAAGCTTTCTTT.

This clonotype was observed a handful of times. The chain recombines TRBV9 with TRBJ2-7; 9 nucleotides line up with TRBD1. The CDR3 runs 17 residues. Germline V lookup: CDR1 SGDLS, CDR2 YYNGEE. Trimming at V came to 0 bases and at J to 1 base, leaving 8 bases not matched to a gene. CDR3 sequence: CASSVGRGGQGSYEQYF. CDR3 DNA: TGTGCCAGCAGCGTAGGACGTGGTGGACAGGGGTCCTACGAGCAGTACTTC.

In its sample, this clonotype was seen many times. V and J are TRBV15 and TRBJ2-5, with D perhaps TRBD1 (5 bases). Looked up from germline, CDR1 is LNHNV and CDR2 is YYDKDF (reference sequence). This CDR3 comprises 12 residues. V was trimmed by 5 bases and J by 5 bases, leaving 9 bases between them. The CDR3 is CATSSAGETQYF. CDR3 sequence (DNA): TGTGCCACCAGCTCAGCAGGGGAGACCCAGTACTTC.

The V call is TRBV2, the J call TRBJ2-7, with D possibly TRBD2 on 5 matching bases. Trimming pared 7 bases from V and 5 bases from J, leaving 12 bases between. CDR1 and CDR2 from the germline V gene are SNHLY and FYNNEI. The CDR3 is 12 amino acids. The CDR3 nucleotides read TGTGCCAGCATCCTCGGGGTTGACGAGCAGTACTTC. Translated, it gives CASILGVDEQYF.